The entry below gives a single T cell receptor beta chain sequence along with its context. There are 13 residues in the CDR3. Trimming took off 5 bases at V and 4 bases at J, with 15 bases between the two ends. The V gene's germline CDR1 is GTSNPN and CDR2 SVGIG (reference sequence). This sample was included in a study of OX40 agonist ivuxolimab in advanced cancers. Turning to the study itself: The study enrolled dose-escalation patients with hepatocellular carcinoma, melanoma, renal cell or head and neck cancer.

Using immunoSEQ multiplex PCR, the repertoire was profiled, and TCRdb retains in-frame clones only, with some absent. This sample yields approximately 19,000 clones, of which more than 70% are seen a single time; roughly 10% belongs to the top ten. This receptor was identified in an adult with an advanced solid tumor such as melanoma, head and neck, liver or kidney cancer. The genes are TRBV30 and TRBJ2-7, with D perhaps given as TRBD1 or TRBD2 (6 bases each). Source: CD4+ or CD8+ T cells sorted from blood, taken in a trial of the OX40 agonist ivuxolimab. The CDR3: CAWSLGGQYEQYF. In DNA form, the CDR3 reads TGTGCCTGGTCTCTTGGGGGGCAGTACGAGCAGTACTTC.